The 21 T cell receptor beta chains below all came from one sample that was sequenced in a study of tumor-infiltrating lymphocytes in localized non-small cell lung cancer. The data were produced by immunoSEQ multiplex PCR, yet TCRdb's version contains in-frame clones alone and is incomplete. The sample has roughly 8,500 clones; approximately 74% are singletons. Sequenced material: uninvolved lung tissue not adjacent to the tumor. The origin of the receptors is a human donor with non-small cell lung cancer.

The chain has TRBV27 and TRBJ2-1, with 9 bases aligning to TRBD2. The germline CDR1 and CDR2 sequences are MNHEY and SMNVEV (reference sequence). This CDR3 has 15 amino acids. Losses at the gene ends were 2 bases for V and 9 bases for J; bases not matched to a gene: 8. The CDR3 region is CASSLSWAGGGEQFF. The CDR3 coding sequence is TGTGCCAGCAGTTTAAGTTGGGCGGGAGGGGGTGAGCAGTTCTTC.

Here the CDR3 reads CASTDTGLAVYGYTF. The DNA for the CDR3 is TGTGCCAGCACCGACACAGGCCTAGCGGTCTATGGCTACACCTTC. The V gene is TRBV5-8, the J gene TRBJ1-2; D possibly corresponds to TRBD1 (5 bases). CDR3 length equals 15 residues. Trimming shortened V by 6 bases and J by 4 bases, and 19 bases separated the two germline ends. Germline-derived CDR1 and CDR2 are SGHTS and YDEGEE.

This chain links TRBV6-1 with TRBJ2-1; either TRBD1 or TRBD2 may supply D (5 bases each). The length of the CDR3 is 16 residues. Germline V gene lookup returns CDR1 MNHNS and CDR2 SASEGT. V was cut by 4 bases and J by 8 bases, with 21 bases left in between. The CDR3, as DNA: TGTGCCAGCAGTGGAATGATCGGGGCGGGTTCATATGAGCAGTTCTTC. It translates to CASSGMIGAGSYEQFF.

The chain is built from TRBV2 and TRBJ2-1; a weak D match, TRBD1 (6 bases). The germline CDR1 and CDR2 sequences are SNHLY and FYNNEI. Trimming took off 2 bases at V and 7 bases at J, with 12 bases between the two ends. This CDR3 region has 14 residues. CDR3 sequence: CASSELQGRNEQFF. As DNA, the CDR3 is TGTGCCAGCAGTGAATTACAGGGTAGAAATGAGCAGTTCTTC.

This clone is categorized as large. The chain combines TRBV25-1 with TRBJ1-1; D not resolved. There are 11 residues in the CDR3. Looked up from germline, CDR1 is MGHDK and CDR2 is SYGVNS. V was clipped by 1 base and J by 5 bases, with 2 bases between them. CDR3 bases: TGTGCCAGCAGTGAATTTACTGAAGCTTTCTTT. Amino acid sequence: CASSEFTEAFF.

V usage is TRBV5-1 and J usage is TRBJ2-7, with D perhaps matching TRBD1 (6 bases). The V end lost 4 bases, the J end lost 4 bases, and 15 bases lay between the germline ends. This CDR3 spans 14 amino acids. The germline CDR1 and CDR2 sequences are SGHRS and YFSETQ. CDR3 bases: TGCGCCAGCAGCCAAGGACAGAGCGAGTACGAGCAGTACTTC. Translation gives CASSQGQSEYEQYF.

The rearrangement links TRBV5-1 to TRBJ2-3; D might be TRBD2 (6 bases). Germline V gene lookup returns CDR1 SGHRS and CDR2 YFSETQ. CDR3 length: 15 residues. The V end was cut by 0 bases, the J end by 2 bases, with 10 bases between. Here the CDR3 reads CASSLELAHTDTQYF. Here the CDR3 DNA reads TGCGCCAGCAGCTTGGAACTAGCCCACACAGATACGCAGTATTTT.

The chain links TRBV28 to TRBJ2-7, with TRBD1 matching over 7 bases. This CDR3 has 15 amino acids. Germline CDR1 and CDR2: MDHEN and SYDVKM. The ends lost 6 bases at V and 5 bases at J; junction bases unmatched: 13. In nucleotides, the CDR3 is TGTGCCAGCAGCCCCCACGACAGGGAATATCACGAGCAGTACTTC. This sequence encodes CASSPHDREYHEQYF.

As DNA, the CDR3 is TGCGCCAGCAGCTTGGAAGGGACTGATACGCAGTATTTT. Translating gives CASSLEGTDTQYF. The genes are TRBV5-1 and TRBJ2-3; D possibly corresponds to TRBD2 (6 bases). Trimming pared 0 bases from V and 6 bases from J, leaving 8 bases between. CDR1 and CDR2 from the germline V gene are SGHRS and YFSETQ. There are 13 residues in the CDR3.

The V gene is TRBV6-5, the J gene TRBJ2-7, with TRBD2 identical over 8 bases. From germline, CDR1 is MNHEY and CDR2 SVGAGI. The CDR3 is made up of 12 amino acids. V lost 10 bases, J lost 5 bases, and 7 bases stayed unmatched. This CDR3 reads CATREGPNEQYF. As DNA, the CDR3 is TGTGCCACTCGGGAGGGCCCCAACGAGCAGTACTTC.

This clone was observed once. The CDR3 region has the DNA TGTGCCAGCATCCGGGGGGGGGCTGAAGCTTTCTTT. It yields the protein CASIRGGAEAFF. The rearrangement joins TRBV28 to TRBJ1-1, with a tentative D call TRBD1 (5 bases). The V gene's germline CDR1 is MDHEN and CDR2 SYDVKM. V shed 7 bases and J shed 6 bases, with 12 bases lying between them. This CDR3 is built from 12 residues.

By frequency in the sample, this clone is medium-sized. The chain links TRBV28 to TRBJ2-1; TRBD2 agrees at 9 bases. The CDR3 runs 13 residues. V shed 8 bases and J 6 bases; nucleotides not matched to a gene: 5. Germline V gene lookup returns CDR1 MDHEN and CDR2 SYDVKM. The CDR3 bases are TGTGCCAGCTTACTAGCGGGTTCCAATGAGCAGTTCTTC. This sequence encodes CASLLAGSNEQFF. The variable domain in full, completed from reference TRBV28 and TRBJ2-1, reads DVKVTQSSRYLVKRTGEKVFLECVQDMDHENMFWYRQDPGLGLRLIYFSYDVKMKEKGDIPEGYSVSREKKERFSLILESASTNQTSMYLCASLLAGSNEQFFGPGTRLTVL.

The chain joins TRBV7-9 to TRBJ2-7, with 7 bases identical to TRBD1. Per the germline V gene, CDR1 is SEHNR and CDR2 is FQNEAQ (reference sequence). This CDR3 has 15 amino acids. Losses at the gene ends were 4 bases for V and 2 bases for J; bases not matched to a gene: 8. The CDR3 nucleotides are TGTGCCAGCAGCTCCTACAGGGGTAGCCCCTACGAGCAGTACTTC. The encoded protein is CASSSYRGSPYEQYF.

The gene calls are TRBV5-1 and TRBJ2-3; no definite D call. The CDR3 runs 12 residues. Looked up from germline, CDR1 is SGHRS and CDR2 is YFSETQ. V lost 4 bases and J 2 bases, leaving 5 bases between the germline ends. The CDR3 DNA reads as TGCGCCAGCAGCCCTGACACAGATACGCAGTATTTT. Its translation: CASSPDTDTQYF. Based on the CDR3 plus reference TRBV5-1 and TRBJ2-3, the full variable domain is KAGVTQTPRYLIKTRGQQVTLSCSPISGHRSVSWYQQTPGQGLQFLFEYFSETQRNKGNFPGRFSGRQFSNSRSEMNVSTLELGDSALYLCASSPDTDTQYFGPGTRLTVL.

This clone was seen more than once but under ten times. V gene TRBV7-2 combines with J gene TRBJ2-2, with 10 bases identical to TRBD2. The CDR3 runs to 17 residues. Trimming removed 4 bases from V and 7 bases from J; junction bases left unmatched: 12. Germline V gene lookup returns CDR1 SGHTA and CDR2 FQGNSA. CDR3 nucleotide sequence: TGTGCCAGCAGCTGGTATACTAGCGGGACGTCGGGCGGGGAGCTGTTTTTT. Its protein product is CASSWYTSGTSGGELFF.

The chain joins TRBV5-5 to TRBJ2-7, with D maybe TRBD2 (5 bases). The CDR3 spans 13 residues. The V and J ends lost 5 bases and 0 bases respectively, with 9 bases between them. The V gene's germline CDR1 is SGHKS and CDR2 YYEKEE (reference sequence). CDR3 nucleotides: TGTGCCAGCAGGGAGGCCAGCTCCTACGAGCAGTACTTC. Translation gives CASREASSYEQYF.

J is TRBJ2-7 and V is TRBV6-6, with 9 bases identical to TRBD1. J lost 4 bases, V lost 3 bases, and 4 bases had no gene match. CDR3 length equals 14 residues. Looked up from germline, CDR1 is MNHNY and CDR2 is SVGAGI (reference sequence). The CDR3 DNA is TGTGCCAGCAGTTATCGGGACAGGGTTTACGAGCAGTACTTC. Translation gives CASSYRDRVYEQYF.

CDR3 DNA: TGCAGTGCTAGCTCCGACACTGAAGCTTTCTTT. Translated, it gives CSASSDTEAFF. V and J are TRBV20-1 and TRBJ1-1; D unresolved. Looked up from germline, CDR1 is DFQATT and CDR2 is SNEGSKA (reference sequence). The CDR3 contains 11 residues. Between the trimmed V and J ends, which lost 3 bases and 3 bases, there was a span of 5 bases.

The chain has TRBV5-1 and TRBJ2-7; 7 bases map to TRBD1. Germline V CDR1 and CDR2: SGHRS, YFSETQ. There are 15 residues in the CDR3. The junction had 3 bases not matched to a gene; V was cut back by 0 bases and J by 0 bases. The CDR3 DNA reads TGCGCCAGCAGCTTGGCGACAGGGCCCTCCTACGAGCAGTACTTC. Translated, it gives CASSLATGPSYEQYF. Supplemented by reference TRBV5-1 and TRBJ2-7, the full variable domain reads KAGVTQTPRYLIKTRGQQVTLSCSPISGHRSVSWYQQTPGQGLQFLFEYFSETQRNKGNFPGRFSGRQFSNSRSEMNVSTLELGDSALYLCASSLATGPSYEQYFGPGTRLTVT.

The chain combines TRBV9 with TRBJ2-7; possible D gene TRBD1, 5 bases. Germline CDR1 reads SGDLS; CDR2 reads YYNGEE. This CDR3 is 13 amino acids long. Trimming stripped 9 bases from V and 3 bases from J, with 16 bases between. In DNA, the CDR3 is TGTGCCACCAACAGGAAAAGTGTCTACGAGCAGTACTTC. Protein product: CATNRKSVYEQYF.

This clone was picked up one time. One end of the junction does not line up with germline, which may come from a read error. The genes are TRBV7-7 and TRBJ2-5, with a tentative D call TRBD2 (5 bases). Per the germline V gene, CDR1 is SSHAT and CDR2 is FNYEAQ (reference sequence). This CDR3 contains 12 residues. The CDR3 nucleotides are TGTGCTAGCAGTCGGGAAAGGGAGACCCAGTACTTC. This sequence encodes CASSRERETQYF. The whole variable domain, remainder taken from reference TRBV7-7 and TRBJ2-5, is GAGVSQSPRYKVTKRGQDVTLRCDPISSHATLYWYQQALGQGPEFLTYFNYEAQPDKSGLPSDRFSAERPEGSISTLTIQRTEQRDSAMYRCASSRERETQYFGPGTRLLVL.